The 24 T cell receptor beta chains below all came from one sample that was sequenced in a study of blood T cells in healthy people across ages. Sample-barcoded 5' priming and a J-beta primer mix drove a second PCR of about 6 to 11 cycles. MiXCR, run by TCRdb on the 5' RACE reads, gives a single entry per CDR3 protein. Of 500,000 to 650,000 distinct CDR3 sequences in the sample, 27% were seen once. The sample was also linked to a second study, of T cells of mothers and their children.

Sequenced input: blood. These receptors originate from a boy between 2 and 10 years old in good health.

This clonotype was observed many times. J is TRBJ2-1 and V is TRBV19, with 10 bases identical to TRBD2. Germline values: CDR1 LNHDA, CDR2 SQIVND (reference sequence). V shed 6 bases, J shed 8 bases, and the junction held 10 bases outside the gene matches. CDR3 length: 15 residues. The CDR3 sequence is CASRPSGGGQYEQFF. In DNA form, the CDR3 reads TGTGCCAGTAGGCCGAGCGGGGGGGGCCAGTATGAGCAGTTCTTC.

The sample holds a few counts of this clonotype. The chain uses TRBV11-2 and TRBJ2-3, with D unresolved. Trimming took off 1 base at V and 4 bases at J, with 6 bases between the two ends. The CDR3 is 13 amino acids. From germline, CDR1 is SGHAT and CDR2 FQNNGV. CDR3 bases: TGTGCCAGCAGCTTAGGTTGGGCAGATACGCAGTATTTT. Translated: CASSLGWADTQYF.

For the CDR3, the DNA is TGCGCCAGCAGCCAAGGGGGAGCTAACTTCTACAATGAGCAGTTCTTC. Its translation is CASSQGGANFYNEQFF. This chain joins TRBV4-1 and TRBJ2-1, with D possibly matching TRBD2 (5 bases). V was cut by 1 base and J by 3 bases, with 13 bases left in between. Per the germline V gene, CDR1 is MGHRA and CDR2 is YSYEKL. The CDR3 length is 16 residues.

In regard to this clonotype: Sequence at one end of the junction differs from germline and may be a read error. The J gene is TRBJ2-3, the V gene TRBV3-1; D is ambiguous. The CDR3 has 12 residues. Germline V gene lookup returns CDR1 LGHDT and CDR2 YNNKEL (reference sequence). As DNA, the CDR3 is TGTACCAGTGGCTTTGGCACAGATACGCAGTATTTT. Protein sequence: CTSGFGTDTQYF.

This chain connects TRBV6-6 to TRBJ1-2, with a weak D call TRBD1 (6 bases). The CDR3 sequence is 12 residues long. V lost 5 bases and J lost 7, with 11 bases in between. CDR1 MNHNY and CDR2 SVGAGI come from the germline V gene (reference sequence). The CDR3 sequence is CASSRDRFGYTF. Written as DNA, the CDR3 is TGTGCCAGCAGTCGTGACAGGTTTGGCTACACCTTC.

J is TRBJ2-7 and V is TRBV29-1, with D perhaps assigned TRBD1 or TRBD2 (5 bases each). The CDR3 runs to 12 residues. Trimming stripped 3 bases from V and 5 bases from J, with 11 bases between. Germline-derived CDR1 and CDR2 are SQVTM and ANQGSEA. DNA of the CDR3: TGCAGCGTTGAGGGGGTCTCGGACGAGCAGTACTTC. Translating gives CSVEGVSDEQYF.

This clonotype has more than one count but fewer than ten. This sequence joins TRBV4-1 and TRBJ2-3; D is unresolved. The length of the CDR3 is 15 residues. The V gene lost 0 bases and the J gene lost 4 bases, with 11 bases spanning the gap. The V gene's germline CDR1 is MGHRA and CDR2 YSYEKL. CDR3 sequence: CASSQETGQADTQYF. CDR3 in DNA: TGCGCCAGCAGCCAAGAAACCGGCCAAGCAGATACGCAGTATTTT.

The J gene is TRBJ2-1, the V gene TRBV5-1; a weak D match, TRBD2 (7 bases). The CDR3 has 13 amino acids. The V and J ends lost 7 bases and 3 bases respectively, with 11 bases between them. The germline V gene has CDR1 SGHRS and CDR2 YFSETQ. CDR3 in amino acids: CASGGGNYNEQFF. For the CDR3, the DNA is TGCGCCAGCGGCGGGGGCAACTACAATGAGCAGTTCTTC.

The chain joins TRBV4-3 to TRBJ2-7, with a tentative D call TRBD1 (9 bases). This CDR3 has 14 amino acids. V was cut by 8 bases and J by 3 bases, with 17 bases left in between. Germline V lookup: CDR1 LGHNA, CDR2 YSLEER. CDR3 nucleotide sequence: TGCGCCAGCGCGGGGGGACAGGGTCGCTACGAGCAGTACTTC. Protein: CASAGGQGRYEQYF.

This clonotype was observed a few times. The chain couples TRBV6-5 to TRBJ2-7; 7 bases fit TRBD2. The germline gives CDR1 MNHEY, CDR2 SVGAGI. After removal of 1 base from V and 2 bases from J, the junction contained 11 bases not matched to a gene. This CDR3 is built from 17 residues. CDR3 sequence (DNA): TGTGCCAGCAGTTACTTGCCCAGGGTAGCGGGTACCTACGAGCAGTACTTC. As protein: CASSYLPRVAGTYEQYF.

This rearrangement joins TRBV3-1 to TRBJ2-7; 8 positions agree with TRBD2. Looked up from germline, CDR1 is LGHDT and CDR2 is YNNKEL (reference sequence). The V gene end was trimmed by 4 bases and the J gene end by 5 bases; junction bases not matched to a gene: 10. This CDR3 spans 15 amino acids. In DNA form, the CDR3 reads TGTGCCAGCAGCCCTCAGCGGGGGACGCACCACGAGCAGTACTTC. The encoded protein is CASSPQRGTHHEQYF.

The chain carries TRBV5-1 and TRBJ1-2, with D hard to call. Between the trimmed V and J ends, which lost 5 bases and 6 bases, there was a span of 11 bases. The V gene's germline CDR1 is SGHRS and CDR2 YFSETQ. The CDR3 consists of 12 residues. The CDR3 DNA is TGCGCCAGCAGAATTCGAGACAATGGCTACACCTTC. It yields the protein CASRIRDNGYTF. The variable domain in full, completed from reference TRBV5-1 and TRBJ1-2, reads KAGVTQTPRYLIKTRGQQVTLSCSPISGHRSVSWYQQTPGQGLQFLFEYFSETQRNKGNFPGRFSGRQFSNSRSEMNVSTLELGDSALYLCASRIRDNGYTFGSGTRLTVV.

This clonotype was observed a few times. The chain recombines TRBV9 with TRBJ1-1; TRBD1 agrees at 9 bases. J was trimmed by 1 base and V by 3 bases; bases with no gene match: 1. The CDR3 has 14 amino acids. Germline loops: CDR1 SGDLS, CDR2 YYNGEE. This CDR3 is CASSEQGANTEAFF. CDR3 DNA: TGTGCCAGCAGCGAACAGGGGGCGAACACTGAAGCTTTCTTT.

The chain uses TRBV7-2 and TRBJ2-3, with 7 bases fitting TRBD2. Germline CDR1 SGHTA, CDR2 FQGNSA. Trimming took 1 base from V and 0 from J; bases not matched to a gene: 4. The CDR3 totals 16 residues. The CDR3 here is CASSLGWGGSTDTQYF. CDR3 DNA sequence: TGTGCCAGCAGCTTAGGTTGGGGGGGTAGCACAGATACGCAGTATTTT. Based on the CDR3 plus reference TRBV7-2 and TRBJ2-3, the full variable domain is GAGVSQSPSNKVTEKGKDVELRCDPISGHTALYWYRQSLGQGLEFLIYFQGNSAPDKSGLPSDRFSAERTGGSVSTLTIQRTQQEDSAVYLCASSLGWGGSTDTQYFGPGTRLTVL.

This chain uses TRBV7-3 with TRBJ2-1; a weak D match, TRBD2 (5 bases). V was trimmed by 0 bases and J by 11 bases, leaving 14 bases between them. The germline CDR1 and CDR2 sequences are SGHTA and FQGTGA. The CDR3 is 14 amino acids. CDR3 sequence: CASSLTALEGKQFF. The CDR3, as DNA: TGTGCCAGCAGCTTAACTGCTCTAGAGGGAAAGCAGTTCTTC.

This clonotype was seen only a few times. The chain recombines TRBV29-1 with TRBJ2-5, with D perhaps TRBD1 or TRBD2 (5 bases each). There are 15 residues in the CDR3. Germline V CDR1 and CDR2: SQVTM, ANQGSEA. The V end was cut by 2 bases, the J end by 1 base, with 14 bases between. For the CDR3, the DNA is TGCAGCGTTGAACGGGTCGGGACCTCCCAAGAGACCCAGTACTTC. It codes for CSVERVGTSQETQYF.

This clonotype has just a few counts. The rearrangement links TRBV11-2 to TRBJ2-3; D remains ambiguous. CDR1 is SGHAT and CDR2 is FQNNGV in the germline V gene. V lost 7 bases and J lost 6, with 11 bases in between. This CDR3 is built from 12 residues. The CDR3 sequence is CASNQEADTQYF. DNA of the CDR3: TGTGCCAGCAACCAAGAAGCGGATACGCAGTATTTT.

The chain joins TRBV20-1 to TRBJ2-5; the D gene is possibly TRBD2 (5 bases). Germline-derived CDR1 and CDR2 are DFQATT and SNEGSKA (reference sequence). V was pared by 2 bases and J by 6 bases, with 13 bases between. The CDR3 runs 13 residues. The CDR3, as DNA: TGCAGTGCTAGACCCGGGGTAGACCAGACCCAGTACTTC. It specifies CSARPGVDQTQYF.

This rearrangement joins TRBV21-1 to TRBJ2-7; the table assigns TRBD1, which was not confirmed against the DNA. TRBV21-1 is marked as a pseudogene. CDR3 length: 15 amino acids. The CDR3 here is CASSGRDKPPWEQYF. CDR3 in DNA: TGTGCCAGCAGCGGCCGGGACAAACCACCCTGGGAGCAGTACTTC.

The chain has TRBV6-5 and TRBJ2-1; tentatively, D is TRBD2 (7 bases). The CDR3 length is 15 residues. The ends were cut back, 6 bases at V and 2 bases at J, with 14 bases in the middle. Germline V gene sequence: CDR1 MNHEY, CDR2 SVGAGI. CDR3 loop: CASRGGKGAYNEQFF. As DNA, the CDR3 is TGTGCCAGCAGGGGGGGGAAGGGGGCCTACAATGAGCAGTTCTTC.

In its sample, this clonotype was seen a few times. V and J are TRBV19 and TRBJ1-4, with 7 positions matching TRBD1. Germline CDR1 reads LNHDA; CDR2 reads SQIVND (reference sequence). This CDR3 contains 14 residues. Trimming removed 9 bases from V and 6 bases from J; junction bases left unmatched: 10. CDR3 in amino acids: CASLPGTADEKLFF. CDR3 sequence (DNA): TGTGCCAGCTTACCCGGGACAGCAGATGAAAAACTGTTTTTT. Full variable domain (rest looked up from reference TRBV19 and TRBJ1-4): DGGITQSPKYLFRKEGQNVTLSCEQNLNHDAMYWYRQDPGQGLRLIYYSQIVNDFQKGDIAEGYSVSREKKESFPLTVTSAQKNPTAFYLCASLPGTADEKLFFGSGTQLSVL.

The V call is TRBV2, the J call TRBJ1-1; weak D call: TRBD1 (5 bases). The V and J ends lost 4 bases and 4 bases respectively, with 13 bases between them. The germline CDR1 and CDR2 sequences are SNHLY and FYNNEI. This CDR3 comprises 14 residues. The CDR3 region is CASSALQGSTEAFF. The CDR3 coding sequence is TGTGCCAGCAGTGCCCTCCAGGGAAGCACTGAAGCTTTCTTT.

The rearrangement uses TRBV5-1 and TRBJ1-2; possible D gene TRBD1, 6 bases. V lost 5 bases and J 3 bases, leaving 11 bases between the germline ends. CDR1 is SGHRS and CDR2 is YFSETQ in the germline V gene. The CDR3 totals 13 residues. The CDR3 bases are TGCGCCAGCAGTAACGGACAGCACTATGGCTACACCTTC. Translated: CASSNGQHYGYTF.

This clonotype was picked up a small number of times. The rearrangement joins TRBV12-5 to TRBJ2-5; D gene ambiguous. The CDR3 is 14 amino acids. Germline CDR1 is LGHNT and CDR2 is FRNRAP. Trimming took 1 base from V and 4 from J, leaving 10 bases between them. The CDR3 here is CASGLGGNGETQYF. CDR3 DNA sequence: TGTGCTAGTGGTTTGGGGGGAAACGGAGAGACCCAGTACTTC.